The 2 T cell receptor beta chains presented below share a single source sample, sequenced in a study of shared T cell receptors in the human thymus. Using immunoSEQ multiplex PCR, the repertoire was profiled, and TCRdb retains in-frame clones only, with some absent. The sample has some 700,000 clones; over 75% are singletons. These data were also reused for a study on human thymus T cells.

The sequenced sample consisted of thymocytes. All receptors come from a boy under three years old with a congenital heart defect.

This chain links TRBV5-6 with TRBJ2-1; TRBD2 agrees at 9 bases. Germline V gene data show CDR1 as SGHDT and CDR2 as YYEEEE. The CDR3 spans 14 residues. The junction had 1 base not matched to a gene; V was cut back by 2 bases and J by 4 bases. CDR3 nucleotide sequence: TGTGCCAGCAGCTTTACTAGCGGGTACAATGAGCAGTTCTTC. Translated, it gives CASSFTSGYNEQFF.

The chain has TRBV2 and TRBJ2-7; 11 nucleotides align to TRBD2. V lost 5 bases, J lost 1 base, and 4 bases stayed unmatched. Germline V gene sequence: CDR1 SNHLY, CDR2 FYNNEI. The CDR3 is 15 amino acids. The CDR3 region has the DNA TGTGCCAGCAGTCACGGGACTAGCGGATCCTACGAGCAGTACTTC. This gives the protein CASSHGTSGSYEQYF.